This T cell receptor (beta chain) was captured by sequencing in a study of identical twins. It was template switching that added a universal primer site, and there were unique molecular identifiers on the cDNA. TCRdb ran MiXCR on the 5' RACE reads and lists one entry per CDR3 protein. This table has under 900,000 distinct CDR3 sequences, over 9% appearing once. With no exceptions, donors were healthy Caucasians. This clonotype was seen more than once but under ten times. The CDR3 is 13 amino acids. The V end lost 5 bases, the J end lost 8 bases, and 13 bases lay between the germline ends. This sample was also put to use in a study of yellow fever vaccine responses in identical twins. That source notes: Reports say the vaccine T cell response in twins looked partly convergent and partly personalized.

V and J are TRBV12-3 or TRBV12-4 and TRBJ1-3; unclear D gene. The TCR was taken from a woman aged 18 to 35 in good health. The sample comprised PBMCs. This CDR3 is CASSRFGLDTIYF. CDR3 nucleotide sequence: TGTGCCAGCAGTCGCTTCGGTTTGGACACCATATATTTT.